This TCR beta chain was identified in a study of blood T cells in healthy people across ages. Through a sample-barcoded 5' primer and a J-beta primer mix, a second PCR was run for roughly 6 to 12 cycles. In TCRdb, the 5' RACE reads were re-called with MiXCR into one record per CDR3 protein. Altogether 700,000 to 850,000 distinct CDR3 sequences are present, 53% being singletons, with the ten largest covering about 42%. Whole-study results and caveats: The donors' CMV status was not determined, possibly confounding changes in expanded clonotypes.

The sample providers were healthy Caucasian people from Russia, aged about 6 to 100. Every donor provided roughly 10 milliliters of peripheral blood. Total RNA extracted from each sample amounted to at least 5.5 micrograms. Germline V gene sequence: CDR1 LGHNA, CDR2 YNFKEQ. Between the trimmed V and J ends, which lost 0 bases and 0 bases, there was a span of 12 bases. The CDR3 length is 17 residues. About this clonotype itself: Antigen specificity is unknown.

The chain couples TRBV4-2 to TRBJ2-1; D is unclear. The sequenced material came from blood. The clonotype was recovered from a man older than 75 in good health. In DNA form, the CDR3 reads TGTGCCAGCAGCCAAGATGGACGCCAGAGCTCCTACAATGAGCAGTTCTTC. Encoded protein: CASSQDGRQSSYNEQFF.